The next 18 T cell receptor beta chains were all read from a single sample in a study of CD8 T cells in ankylosing spondylitis. One entry per CDR3 protein results from TCRdb running MiXCR on the 5' RACE reads. The sample includes under 300,000 distinct CDR3 sequences, roughly 10% of them seen just once. Sequenced sample: blood, either unsorted or a sorted T cell fraction (not recorded which). These receptors were obtained from a male donor with ankylosing spondylitis or in good health (not recorded which).

This clonotype has a count of ten or more. This chain uses TRBV12-3 or TRBV12-4 with TRBJ1-1, with TRBD1 identical over 7 bases. Germline trimming cut 1 base from V and 10 bases from J; bases unmatched to any gene: 6. The CDR3 runs 13 residues. The CDR3 loop is CASSLGGGLGAFF. For the CDR3, the DNA is TGTGCCAGCAGTTTAGGAGGGGGCCTTGGAGCTTTCTTT.

This clonotype occurred many times. The chain joins TRBV10-3 to TRBJ2-5, with 8 bases aligning to TRBD2. CDR1 is ENHRY and CDR2 is SYGVKD in the germline V gene. This CDR3 is 15 amino acids long. With V trimmed by 3 bases and J by 5 bases, 8 bases remained unmatched. The CDR3 DNA follows: TGTGCCATCAGTGACAGCGGGGGAGCCTCCGAGACCCAGTACTTC. Protein sequence: CAISDSGGASETQYF.

Note on this clonotype: A much larger clonotype is one base distant, so this may be a read error. This sequence joins TRBV18 and TRBJ1-2; D unresolved. CDR3 size: 15 residues. The V gene lost 3 bases and the J gene lost 7 bases, with 18 bases spanning the gap. Germline lookup yields CDR1 KGHSH and CDR2 LQKENI. CDR3 DNA: TGTGCCAGCTCACCTCAGTCGGACGCTCGGTCTGGCTACACCTTC. Translation gives CASSPQSDARSGYTF. Drawing the rest from reference TRBV18 and TRBJ1-2, the complete variable domain is NAGVMQNPRHLVRRRGQEARLRCSPMKGHSHVYWYRQLPEEGLKFMVYLQKENIIDESGMPKERFSAEFPKEGPSILRIQQVVRGDSAAYFCASSPQSDARSGYTFGSGTRLTVV.

This clonotype was seen ten or more times. The chain links TRBV5-1 to TRBJ2-7, with 9 bases aligning to TRBD1. The germline V gene has CDR1 SGHRS and CDR2 YFSETQ. Trimming took 4 bases from V and 5 from J; bases not matched to a gene: 4. This CDR3 contains 13 residues. CDR3 nucleotides: TGCGCCAGCAGCAGCAGGACAGGGGACGAGCAGTACTTC. Encoded protein: CASSSRTGDEQYF.

This clonotype was counted between two and nine times. The chain combines TRBV7-2 with TRBJ2-3; 8 bases fit TRBD1. Unmatched junction bases numbered 5, after V lost 6 bases and J lost 3 bases. CDR3 length: 14 amino acids. Looked up from germline, CDR1 is SGHTA and CDR2 is FQGNSA. CDR3 bases: TGTGCCAGCAGGCCGGACAGGGTAACAGATACGCAGTATTTT. Translation: CASRPDRVTDTQYF.

In this sample, this clonotype turned up many times. The chain uses TRBV19 and TRBJ1-2; D not resolved. This CDR3 spans 13 amino acids. From germline, CDR1 is LNHDA and CDR2 SQIVND (reference sequence). The germline V and J ends were trimmed by 3 bases and 1 base, with 6 bases remaining between them. The CDR3, as DNA: TGTGCCAGTAGTATCGGGATTAACTATGGCTACACCTTC. Its translation is CASSIGINYGYTF.

This clonotype was seen only a few times. The chain recombines TRBV5-1 with TRBJ1-1, with D maybe TRBD1 (5 bases). V was clipped by 5 bases and J by 11 bases, with 22 bases between them. Germline values: CDR1 SGHRS, CDR2 YFSETQ. The CDR3 is 14 residues long. The CDR3 spells CASSAAGGPPAAFF. CDR3 coding DNA: TGCGCCAGCAGTGCTGCGGGGGGACCCCCGGCTGCTTTCTTT.

At least ten counts were recorded for this clonotype. The CDR3 loop reads CSALQRGLYTEAFF. The CDR3, as DNA: TGCAGTGCGCTACAGAGGGGGCTGTACACTGAAGCTTTCTTT. This chain joins TRBV20-1 and TRBJ1-1; 7 positions match TRBD1. The CDR3 extends over 14 amino acids. Germline V lookup: CDR1 DFQATT, CDR2 SNEGSKA (reference sequence). The V segment lost 6 bases and the J segment 3 bases; nucleotides outside the gene matches: 10.

This clonotype appeared many times. The chain uses TRBV5-1 and TRBJ2-3; no clear D gene. Germline V gene sequence: CDR1 SGHRS, CDR2 YFSETQ. V shed 0 bases and J shed 2 bases, with 7 bases lying between them. The CDR3 contains 14 residues. The CDR3 sequence is CASSLGRSTDTQYF. CDR3 nucleotide sequence: TGCGCCAGCAGCTTGGGCAGATCCACAGATACGCAGTATTTT.

There are a few counts of this clonotype. CDR3 DNA: TGTGCCAGCATTCGAGATCCGGCTTCCCTCTACGAGCAGTACTTC. Amino acids: CASIRDPASLYEQYF. V and J are TRBV2 and TRBJ2-7; D uncertain. V lost 7 bases to trimming and J lost 3 bases, with 19 bases between them. The CDR3 extends over 15 amino acids. The germline V gene has CDR1 SNHLY and CDR2 FYNNEI.

The sample holds a few counts of this clonotype. The chain links TRBV9 to TRBJ2-3; D is perhaps TRBD1 or TRBD2 (5 bases each). Germline-derived CDR1 and CDR2 are SGDLS and YYNGEE. This CDR3 region has 14 residues. Trimming left V 4 bases short and J 0 bases short, with 9 bases between. The CDR3 spells CASSSRESTDTQYF. The CDR3 nucleotides read TGTGCCAGCAGCTCCAGGGAGAGCACAGATACGCAGTATTTT.

This clonotype appeared many times. V and J are TRBV4-1 and TRBJ1-3, with TRBD1 as a possible D gene (5 bases). Germline CDR1 MGHRA, CDR2 YSYEKL. Trimming removed 0 bases from V and 10 bases from J, with 13 bases in between. The CDR3 has 14 residues. CDR3 amino acids: CASSQDERGRTIYF. CDR3 DNA sequence: TGCGCCAGCAGCCAAGATGAGCGGGGACGAACCATATATTTT.

The sample holds many counts of this clonotype. This chain uses TRBV12-3 or TRBV12-4 with TRBJ1-2; unclear D gene. The CDR3 has 13 amino acids. Trimming took off 1 base at V and 4 bases at J, with 7 bases between the two ends. The chain's CDR3 is CASSLVRFYGYTF. DNA of the CDR3: TGTGCCAGCAGTTTAGTCAGGTTCTATGGCTACACCTTC.

This clonotype showed up just a few times. V usage is TRBV10-2 and J usage is TRBJ2-1; 11 bases are a match to TRBD2. The CDR3 sequence is 17 residues long. Looked up from germline, CDR1 is WSHSY and CDR2 is SAAADI. J was trimmed by 0 bases and V by 11 bases; bases with no gene match: 12. The chain's CDR3 is CAASGLAVRFSYNEQFF. CDR3 nucleotides: TGCGCCGCGTCGGGACTAGCGGTGAGATTCTCCTACAATGAGCAGTTCTTC.

This clonotype was detected ten times or more. The V gene is TRBV3-1, the J gene TRBJ2-1; D might be TRBD2 (5 bases). This CDR3 comprises 12 residues. Germline V lookup: CDR1 LGHDT, CDR2 YNNKEL (reference sequence). V was pared by 1 base and J by 12 bases, with 10 bases between. CDR3: CASSQARGGQFF. The DNA for the CDR3 is TGTGCCAGCAGCCAAGCCCGGGGTGGGCAGTTCTTC.

The chain joins TRBV29-1 to TRBJ2-2; D is perhaps TRBD2 (6 bases). CDR1 and CDR2 (germline): SQVTM, ANQGSEA. V lost 6 bases, J lost 1 base, and 15 bases lay in between. The CDR3 is 15 amino acids. The CDR3 region is CSVASRGGNTGELFF. As DNA, the CDR3 is TGCAGCGTGGCATCAAGGGGAGGGAACACCGGGGAGCTGTTTTTT.

As regards this clonotype: At one of its ends the junction is not consistent with the germline gene, which may arise from a read error. The chain is built from TRBV4-1 and TRBJ2-7; no clear D. CDR3 length equals 14 residues. Germline V lookup: CDR1 MGHRA, CDR2 YSYEKL. DNA of the CDR3: TGTGCCAGCAGCCCCCGGCTCAGCTCCTACGAGCAGTACTTC. This codes for CASSPRLSSYEQYF.

This clonotype was recorded at least ten times. This chain uses TRBV9 with TRBJ2-1; 7 positions agree with TRBD1. Per germline, CDR1 SGDLS and CDR2 YYNGEE. After removal of 2 bases from V and 2 bases from J, the junction contained 4 bases not matched to a gene. CDR3 size: 15 residues. The CDR3 nucleotides read TGTGCCAGCAGCGTTTTGCAGGGGGCCTACAATGAGCAGTTCTTC. This encodes CASSVLQGAYNEQFF.